These 15 T cell receptor beta chains were all obtained from the same sample, sequenced in a study of post-analysis software for immune sequencing data. cDNA libraries for TCR beta contained unique molecular identifiers. TCRdb analysed the PCR reads with MiXCR anew, one entry per CDR3 protein. The sample lists about 770,000 distinct CDR3 sequences; just over 45% were seen once. What these receptors recognize is not known. Study results and limitations: There were roughly five TRBV segments more frequent in patients than controls, and TRBV5-6, TRBV5-1 and TRBV20-1 were among them.

The sample taken for sequencing was blood. The source is a girl aged 5-17 years with multiple sclerosis.

This clonotype was counted a few times. The chain carries TRBV29-1 and TRBJ1-2, with unresolved D. V shed 4 bases and J shed 5 bases, with 8 bases lying between them. Germline CDR1 is SQVTM and CDR2 is ANQGSEA. There are 11 residues in the CDR3. Here the CDR3 reads CSVADLYGYTF. CDR3 nucleotide sequence: TGCAGCGTTGCGGACCTTTATGGCTACACCTTC.

V and J are TRBV12-3 or TRBV12-4 and TRBJ2-1, with 7 nucleotides matching TRBD2. The V gene end was trimmed by 5 bases and the J gene end by 11 bases; junction bases not matched to a gene: 9. The CDR3 covers 13 residues. The CDR3 nucleotides read TGTGCCAGCAGTACTCCCGCGGGGGTAAAGCAGTTCTTC. Amino acid sequence: CASSTPAGVKQFF.

CDR3 loop: CSVDQREGSEQYF. CDR3 nucleotide sequence: TGCAGCGTTGACCAGCGGGAGGGCTCCGAGCAGTACTTC. The chain combines TRBV29-1 with TRBJ2-7, with TRBD2 identical over 10 bases. CDR3 size: 13 residues. After removal of 3 bases from V and 6 bases from J, the junction contained 5 bases not matched to a gene. The germline V gene encodes CDR1 SQVTM and CDR2 ANQGSEA.

V is TRBV28 and J is TRBJ1-2; TRBD1 matches at 8 bases. Germline V CDR1 and CDR2: MDHEN, SYDVKM. J was trimmed by 7 bases and V by 7 bases; bases with no gene match: 8. The CDR3 spans 13 residues. The CDR3 loop reads CASNGDRSSGYTF. DNA of the CDR3: TGTGCCAGCAATGGGGACAGGTCTAGTGGCTACACCTTC.

The gene calls are TRBV7-2 and TRBJ1-5, with 7 positions matching TRBD1. Germline CDR1 is SGHTA and CDR2 is FQGNSA. The CDR3 is 17 amino acids. The ends lost 6 bases at V and 0 bases at J; junction bases unmatched: 11. The CDR3 region has the DNA TGTGCCAGCAGTCGAGACAGGGCGGGGGTTAGCAATCAGCCCCAGCATTTT. Protein product: CASSRDRAGVSNQPQHF.

The chain joins TRBV24-1 to TRBJ2-5; 8 bases match TRBD2. The CDR3 extends over 16 amino acids. The junction had 5 bases not matched to a gene; V was cut back by 1 base and J by 2 bases. CDR1 and CDR2 (germline): KGHDR, SFDVKD. CDR3 coding DNA: TGTGCCACCAGTGATTTAGCGGGAGAAGGACAAGAGACCCAGTACTTC. Its translation: CATSDLAGEGQETQYF.

CDR3 bases: TGTGCCAGCAGCACTAGGGGACCCACCTGGGGGGTAGTTCAGCCCCAGCATTTT. The encoded protein is CASSTRGPTWGVVQPQHF. J is TRBJ1-5 and V is TRBV7-2, with TRBD1 as a possible D gene (5 bases). Germline CDR1 reads SGHTA; CDR2 reads FQGNSA. The V end was cut by 5 bases, the J end by 6 bases, with 26 bases between. The CDR3 extends over 18 amino acids. Variable domain in full (rest from reference TRBV7-2 and TRBJ1-5): GAGVSQSPSNKVTEKGKDVELRCDPISGHTALYWYRQSLGQGLEFLIYFQGNSAPDKSGLPSDRFSAERTGGSVSTLTIQRTQQEDSAVYLCASSTRGPTWGVVQPQHFGDGTRLSIL.

This chain uses TRBV12-3 or TRBV12-4 with TRBJ2-5; TRBD2 aligns across 7 bases. The J call is doubtful: the DNA matches TRBJ2-7 better. The CDR3 spans 15 residues. The DNA of the CDR3 is TGTGCCAGCAGTCAAGGGGCGGGAGTGGCTGGCGAGCAGTACTTC. Encoded protein: CASSQGAGVAGEQYF.

The chain carries TRBV5-6 and TRBJ2-5; tentative D call: TRBD2 (6 bases). The CDR3 has 13 residues. Germline CDR1 SGHDT, CDR2 YYEEEE. V lost 4 bases to trimming and J lost 4 bases, with 11 bases between them. This CDR3 is CASSRTKRETQYF. CDR3 nucleotide sequence: TGTGCCAGCAGCCGGACTAAGAGAGAGACCCAGTACTTC.

The genes are TRBV10-2 and TRBJ1-1, with D tentatively TRBD1 (6 bases). V was pared by 2 bases and J by 0 bases, with 19 bases between. This CDR3 spans 18 amino acids. In germline, CDR1 is WSHSY, CDR2 SAAADI. CDR3 in DNA: TGCGCCAGCAGTGAGGTCAGGGGACTCCCTGCCATGAACACTGAAGCTTTCTTT. Protein: CASSEVRGLPAMNTEAFF.

There are many counts of this clonotype. The rearrangement joins TRBV20-1 to TRBJ2-2, with 9 positions matching TRBD2. CDR1 is DFQATT and CDR2 is SNEGSKA in the germline V gene (reference sequence). V lost 5 bases, J lost 2 bases, and 3 bases stayed unmatched. This CDR3 region has 14 residues. The CDR3 DNA reads as TGCAGTGCTTTAGCGGGAGCAAACACCGGGGAGCTGTTTTTT. It codes for CSALAGANTGELFF.

The gene calls are TRBV7-8 and TRBJ1-2; the D gene is possibly TRBD1 (5 bases). The germline V and J ends were trimmed by 2 bases and 4 bases, with 11 bases remaining between them. The V gene's germline CDR1 is SGHVS and CDR2 FQNEAQ. There are 14 residues in the CDR3. The CDR3 spells CASSLNRDGYGYTF. The CDR3 DNA follows: TGTGCCAGCAGCTTAAATAGGGACGGCTATGGCTACACCTTC.

The chain couples TRBV4-3 to TRBJ2-3, with 14 bases that match TRBD2. Looked up from germline, CDR1 is LGHNA and CDR2 is YSLEER. Losses at the gene ends were 3 bases for V and 3 bases for J; bases not matched to a gene: 2. The CDR3 length is 16 residues. CDR3 coding DNA: TGCGCCAGCAGCCAGAGACTAGCGGGAGGGACAGATACGCAGTATTTT. It yields the protein CASSQRLAGGTDTQYF.

This clonotype was counted a few times. V usage is TRBV4-1 and J usage is TRBJ2-5; D gene ambiguous. Trimming left V 4 bases short and J 0 bases short, with 6 bases between. Germline assignment: CDR1 MGHRA and CDR2 YSYEKL. The CDR3 spans 13 residues. Here the CDR3 DNA reads TGCGCCAGCAGCCGCGCACACCAAGAGACCCAGTACTTC. The encoded protein is CASSRAHQETQYF.

The chain recombines TRBV9 with TRBJ2-3, with TRBD1 identical over 11 bases. Germline loops: CDR1 SGDLS, CDR2 YYNGEE. There are 15 residues in the CDR3. The J segment lost 5 bases and the V segment lost 4 bases, leaving 6 bases of the junction unmatched. In DNA form, the CDR3 reads TGTGCCAGCAGCCTGGGACAGGGGGTTGGAGATACGCAGTATTTT. This gives the protein CASSLGQGVGDTQYF.